This T cell receptor beta chain was sequenced during a study of CD8 T cells in Susac syndrome. Looked up from germline, CDR1 is SQVTM and CDR2 is ANQGSEA. The junction had 4 bases not matched to a gene; V was cut back by 4 bases and J by 6 bases. CDR3 size: 12 residues. Reverse transcription of about 0.5 to 1 ug RNA used random hexamers. One entry per CDR3 protein results from TCRdb running MiXCR on the immunoSEQ multiplex PCR reads. The data hold approximately 260,000 distinct CDR3 sequences, with about 96% observed a single time. The receptor's source is a human donor with Susac syndrome. The sample taken for sequencing was CD4+ T cells from PBMCs. The chain couples TRBV29-1 to TRBJ1-2; 8 bases are a match to TRBD1. The CDR3 sequence is CSVVIQGDGYTF. CDR3 coding DNA: TGCAGCGTTGTGATACAGGGGGATGGCTACACCTTC.